This TCR beta chain was observed in a study of T cell changes during pregnancy in multiple sclerosis. The data were produced by immunoSEQ multiplex PCR, yet TCRdb's version contains in-frame clones alone and is incomplete. The sample has under 55,000 clones, around 92% seen once; the top ten hold around 0.74%. This clone was seen a single time. This CDR3 has 15 residues. With 5 bases removed from V and 0 bases from J, the gap between germline ends came to 13 bases. Germline CDR1 reads SEHNR; CDR2 reads FQNEAQ (reference sequence). This TCR came from a female donor with multiple sclerosis, enrolled in a pregnancy study. V usage is TRBV7-9 and J usage is TRBJ1-1; perhaps TRBD1 as D (6 bases). Here the sequenced sample was CD4+ T cells from peripheral blood mononuclear cells, taken in the third trimester of pregnancy. The CDR3 reads CASSLSRTVNTEAFF. The CDR3 nucleotides read TGTGCCAGCAGCCTCTCCCGGACAGTGAACACTGAAGCTTTCTTT.